The 17 T cell receptor beta chains given below trace back to one sample, sequenced in a study of vaccination and CD4 T cells after COVID-19. Researchers used the Oncomine TCR Beta short-read assay to sequence DNA from cultured CD4+ T cells. TCRdb recomputed calls from the PCR reads with MiXCR, one row per CDR3 protein. Of about 25,000 distinct CDR3 sequences listed, around three fifths are singletons. Treatment meaning: approximately 9-day PBMC culture with coronavirus spike peptide pools or control peptides (ViraFEST assay). Their target antigens are unknown. Sequencing was done on a sample of CD4+ T cells from blood, cultured in vitro. The receptors originated from a human donor who had recovered from COVID-19.

The rearrangement links TRBV4-3 to TRBJ1-4; 9 bases line up with TRBD1. The CDR3 covers 15 residues. Germline CDR1 LGHNA, CDR2 YSLEER. With 1 base clipped from V and 8 bases from J, the junction kept 5 bases outside the gene matches. CDR3 in DNA: TGCGCCAGCAGCCAAGGGGACAGGGATATCGAAAAACTGTTTTTT. Protein sequence: CASSQGDRDIEKLFF.

This clonotype was counted a few times. The rearrangement uses TRBV20-1 and TRBJ1-6; 9 bases agree with TRBD1. The junction had 1 base not matched to a gene; V was cut back by 2 bases and J by 8 bases. Per the germline V gene, CDR1 is DFQATT and CDR2 is SNEGSKA (reference sequence). CDR3 length: 13 amino acids. In nucleotides, the CDR3 is TGCAGTGCTAGACGGGACAGGGATTCACCCCTCCACTTT. Its translation: CSARRDRDSPLHF.

The chain joins TRBV27 to TRBJ1-1; the D is unclear. Trimming took off 2 bases at V and 5 bases at J, with 9 bases between the two ends. CDR1 is MNHEY and CDR2 is SMNVEV in the germline V gene (reference sequence). The CDR3 length is 13 residues. CDR3: CASSLNRQTEAFF. The CDR3 nucleotides read TGTGCCAGCAGTTTAAATCGGCAGACTGAAGCTTTCTTT.

The J gene is TRBJ1-5, the V gene TRBV20-1, with 10 bases that match TRBD1. The CDR3 spans 17 residues. Germline V lookup: CDR1 DFQATT, CDR2 SNEGSKA (reference sequence). V trimming: 4 bases; J trimming: 7 bases; junction bases outside the gene matches: 16. CDR3 DNA sequence: TGCAGTGCTAAATCCGGGACAGGGGCGCCCTTATACCAGCCCCAGCATTTT. Translation gives CSAKSGTGAPLYQPQHF.

The chain carries TRBV28 and TRBJ1-6; no firm D call. The length of the CDR3 is 13 residues. Germline lookup yields CDR1 MDHEN and CDR2 SYDVKM. The V and J ends lost 6 bases and 5 bases respectively, with 8 bases between them. CDR3 residues: CASRSGHNSPLHF. The CDR3 coding sequence is TGTGCCAGCAGATCAGGACATAATTCACCCCTCCACTTT.

The chain is built from TRBV6-5 and TRBJ1-4; unclear D gene. Trimming pared 4 bases from V and 3 bases from J, leaving 3 bases between. Germline loops: CDR1 MNHEY, CDR2 SVGAGI. There are 12 residues in the CDR3. CDR3 coding DNA: TGTGCCAGCAGTTGGGCTAATGAAAAACTGTTTTTT. The encoded protein is CASSWANEKLFF.

V gene TRBV2 combines with J gene TRBJ1-2, with 7 positions matching TRBD1. J was trimmed by 4 bases and V by 6 bases; bases with no gene match: 8. CDR1 and CDR2 from the germline V gene are SNHLY and FYNNEI. This CDR3 has 14 amino acids. This CDR3 reads CASRGLTGPYGYTF. In DNA form, the CDR3 reads TGTGCCAGCAGGGGACTGACAGGGCCCTATGGCTACACCTTC. The full variable domain, rest sourced from reference TRBV2 and TRBJ1-2, is EPEVTQTPSHQVTQMGQEVILRCVPISNHLYFYWYRQILGQKVEFLVSFYNNEISEKSEIFDDQFSVERPDGSNFTLKIRSTKLEDSAMYFCASRGLTGPYGYTFGSGTRLTVV.

Remarks on this clonotype: At one of its ends the junction is not consistent with the germline gene, which may arise from a read error. The V call is TRBV7-9, the J call TRBJ2-1; D may be TRBD2 (6 bases). Germline CDR1 is SEHNR and CDR2 is FQNEAQ (reference sequence). This CDR3 contains 14 residues. This CDR3 reads CASSVLGRPEEQFF. CDR3 in DNA: TGTGCCAGCAGCGTTTTAGGGAGGCCGGAAGAGCAGTTCTTT.

This chain uses TRBV7-9 with TRBJ2-2; weak D call: TRBD1 (6 bases). V was trimmed by 0 bases and J by 4 bases, leaving 6 bases between them. The germline gives CDR1 SEHNR, CDR2 FQNEAQ (reference sequence). This CDR3 spans 14 amino acids. In DNA form, the CDR3 reads TGTGCCAGCAGCTTAGCAGGGGGCACCGGGGAGCTGTTTTTT. It encodes CASSLAGGTGELFF.

The chain joins TRBV7-2 to TRBJ1-1; 8 bases fit TRBD1. CDR1 is SGHTA and CDR2 is FQGNSA in the germline V gene. This CDR3 region has 16 residues. J was trimmed by 4 bases and V by 2 bases; bases with no gene match: 9. The CDR3 here is CASSLRSGGVFTEAFF. In nucleotides, the CDR3 is TGTGCCAGCAGCTTAAGGTCAGGGGGCGTTTTCACTGAAGCTTTCTTT.

J is TRBJ1-2 and V is TRBV7-9; 10 nucleotides align to TRBD1. From germline, CDR1 is SEHNR and CDR2 FQNEAQ (reference sequence). With V trimmed by 5 bases and J by 8 bases, 8 bases remained unmatched. The CDR3 has 14 residues. This chain's CDR3 is CASSPAGQGLGYTF. For the CDR3, the DNA is TGTGCCAGCAGCCCCGCGGGACAGGGGCTCGGCTACACCTTC.

The V gene is TRBV29-1, the J gene TRBJ2-3; weak D call: TRBD1 (5 bases). CDR1 and CDR2 (germline): SQVTM, ANQGSEA. CDR3 length: 14 amino acids. V lost 3 bases to trimming and J lost 0 bases, with 10 bases between them. The CDR3 reads CSVEEGDSTDTQYF. Written as DNA, the CDR3 is TGCAGCGTTGAGGAAGGGGATAGCACAGATACGCAGTATTTT.

The CDR3 DNA reads TGCAGTGCTAGTTGGGCTCAACTCCAAGAGACCCAGTACTTC. The encoded protein is CSASWAQLQETQYF. The rearrangement links TRBV20-1 to TRBJ2-5; D is ambiguous. V lost 3 bases and J lost 1, with 12 bases in between. CDR3 length: 14 amino acids. The germline V gene encodes CDR1 DFQATT and CDR2 SNEGSKA (reference sequence).

This clonotype was seen a handful of times. The rearrangement links TRBV20-1 to TRBJ2-3; the match to TRBD2 covers 7 bases. V lost 5 bases to trimming and J lost 0 bases; unmatched junction nucleotides: 5. The CDR3 consists of 14 residues. Per germline, CDR1 DFQATT and CDR2 SNEGSKA (reference sequence). This CDR3 reads CSAHGGGSTDTQYF. The CDR3 DNA sequence: TGCAGTGCTCATGGGGGGGGTAGCACAGATACGCAGTATTTT.

V gene TRBV7-2 combines with J gene TRBJ2-7; D possibly corresponds to TRBD1 (5 bases). Trimming stripped 4 bases from V and 2 bases from J, with 15 bases between. This CDR3 has 15 amino acids. Germline CDR1 is SGHTA and CDR2 is FQGNSA. This CDR3 reads CASSSGPTTTYEQYF. The CDR3 bases are TGTGCCAGCAGCTCAGGGCCAACTACCACCTACGAGCAGTACTTC.

The V gene is TRBV6-5, the J gene TRBJ1-3; D perhaps matches TRBD1 (5 bases). Germline values: CDR1 MNHEY, CDR2 SVGAGI. V was shortened by 0 bases and J by 15 bases, with 15 bases between the two germline ends. The CDR3 runs 13 residues. The CDR3 DNA follows: TGTGCCAGCAGTTACTCGAGGGGAGCTAGATCATATTTT. It codes for CASSYSRGARSYF.

This sequence joins TRBV5-4 and TRBJ2-5; D assignment may be TRBD1 or TRBD2 (5 bases each). Germline CDR1 reads SGHNT; CDR2 reads YYREEE (reference sequence). The CDR3 has 14 amino acids. Trimming cost V 4 bases and J 4 bases, with 14 bases left between them. As DNA, the CDR3 is TGTGCCAGCAGCCCGGGACGGGTAAGAGAGACCCAGTACTTC. Its translation: CASSPGRVRETQYF.